These T cell receptor beta chains were read from a single sample in a study of control samples from healthy donors and cancer patients. Clones were sequenced by immunoSEQ multiplex PCR, and TCRdb holds only the in-frame ones, with some missing. The data contain about 47,000 clones, under 90% of them singletons. The sequenced sample was blood. The receptors were sampled from a man aged 70 or older in good health. The CDR3 runs from the conserved cysteine through the conserved F or W. The D gene is left open where the match is weak. Not all rows give a size; the values are once, few, many and, for expanded clones, a class.

j_gene | d_gene | v_gene | abundance | CDR3nt | CDR3aa
TRBJ2-7 | TRBD1 | TRBV18 | . | TGTGCCAGCTCACCACCTACTGGACAGGGAACTGGGTACGAGCAGTACTTC | CASSPPTGQGTGYEQYF
TRBJ2-1 | TRBD1 | TRBV19 | once | TGTGCCAGTAGTATAGTGGGGGACAGGCGGTATGAGCAGTTCTTC | CASSIVGDRRYEQFF
TRBJ2-5 | TRBD1 | TRBV28 | . | TGTGCCAGCAGTTATTGGGACAGAGGACACCAAGAGACCCAGTACTTC | CASSYWDRGHQETQYF
TRBJ2-3 | . | TRBV27 | . | TGTGCCAGCAGTTCCCTGGGGGGAAAGGATACGCAGTATTTT | CASSSLGGKDTQYF
TRBJ2-2 | . | TRBV25-1 | . | TGTGCCAGCAGTGAACCTCCCTGGACCCTACAAAACACCGGGGAGCTGTTTTTT | CASSEPPWTLQNTGELFF
TRBJ2-1 | . | TRBV7-2 | . | TGTGCCAGCAGCAACTTCGGGGAGCTGAGTGAGCAGTTCTTC | CASSNFGELSEQFF
TRBJ1-5 | . | TRBV24-1 | . | TGTGCCGCAGGGAGTTATAGCAATCAGCCCCAGCATTTT | CAAGSYSNQPQHF
TRBJ2-7 | TRBD1 | TRBV6-5 | . | TGTGCCAGCGCGGGCAGGGGGCACGAGCAGTACTTC | CASAGRGHEQYF
TRBJ1-2 | . | TRBV5-4 | . | TGTGCCAGCAGCAGGGACCGAACGAACTATGGCTACACCTTC | CASSRDRTNYGYTF
TRBJ2-4 | . | TRBV2 | . | TGTGCCAGCAGTGGGGTAGACCTAGGGGGCATTCAGTACTTC | CASSGVDLGGIQYF
TRBJ2-1 | TRBD2 | TRBV6-6 | . | TGTGCCAGCAGTCACCTGGGACTAGCGGGAGCCTACAATGAGCAGTTCTTC | CASSHLGLAGAYNEQFF
TRBJ2-2 | . | TRBV29-1 | . | TGCAGCGTTGTATGGGGGAGCGGCGTCGGGGAGCTGTTTTTT | CSVVWGSGVGELFF
TRBJ2-4 | . | TRBV5-4 | . | TGTGCCAGCACCGTAGTAGGGACGGAAAACATTCAGTACTTC | CASTVVGTENIQYF
TRBJ2-1 | . | TRBV7-2 | . | TGTGCCAGCAGTCGGGACCCAGGGTGGCAGTTCTTC | CASSRDPGWQFF
TRBJ2-5 | . | TRBV5-1 | . | TGCGCCAGCAGCTTGGTGTCGTTGGGGGTCCAAGAGACCCAGTACTTC | CASSLVSLGVQETQYF
TRBJ2-1 | TRBD2 | TRBV19 | . | TGTGCCAGTAGTAGTACTACTAGCGGGTGGAACCTCTACAATGAGCAGTTCTTC | CASSSTTSGWNLYNEQFF
TRBJ1-2 | . | TRBV7-9 | . | TGTGCCAGCAGCTTAAGACAGACTGGCTACACCTTC | CASSLRQTGYTF
TRBJ2-1 | . | TRBV21-1 | . | TGTGCCAGCAGCAAACAGGAAAGTGAGCAGTTCTTC | CASSKQESEQFF
TRBJ2-1 | . | TRBV14 | . | TGTGCCAGCAGCCAAGATAGAGGTAATGAGCAGTTCTTC | CASSQDRGNEQFF
TRBJ2-2 | . | TRBV7-8 | . | TGTGCCAGCAGCATAACTTACGGAACCAGGGGCGCAGTGAACACCGGGGAGCTGTTTTTT | CASSITYGTRGAVNTGELFF
TRBJ2-1 | TRBD1 | TRBV27 | . | TGTGCCAGCAGCATACGGGACAGGGTTTACAATGAGCAGTTCTTC | CASSIRDRVYNEQFF
TRBJ2-7 | . | TRBV28 | . | TGTGCCAGCAGCTTTAATGACATCTACGAGCAGTACTTC | CASSFNDIYEQYF
TRBJ2-1 | TRBD2 | TRBV7-6 | . | TGTGCCAGCAGCTTAGACGGGACTAGCGATTACAATGAGCAGTTCTTC | CASSLDGTSDYNEQFF
TRBJ2-1 | . | TRBV5-6 | . | TGTGCCAGCAGCTTTTGGGGGTGGAATGAGCAGTTCTTC | CASSFWGWNEQFF
TRBJ1-3 | . | TRBV30 | . | TGTGCCTGGAGGCGGAAGGACATCTCAGGAAACACCATATATTTT | CAWRRKDISGNTIYF
TRBJ2-1 | TRBD2 | TRBV24-1 | . | TGTGCCACCAGCCCCGGACTAGCGGGTTTCCTCAGGGGGTCCTACAATGAGCAGTTCTTC | CATSPGLAGFLRGSYNEQFF
TRBJ1-2 | . | TRBV30 | . | TGTGCCTGGAGTCCTGGACTGGCTTATGGCTACACCTTC | CAWSPGLAYGYTF
TRBJ2-7 | . | TRBV5-1 | . | TGCGCCAGCAGCTTGGGGTCATCCTACGAGCAGTACTTC | CASSLGSSYEQYF
TRBJ2-1 | . | TRBV10-1 | . | TGCGCCAGCAGTGCTGGGGTCTCCTACAATGAGCAGTTCTTC | CASSAGVSYNEQFF
TRBJ2-1 | . | TRBV27 | . | TGTGCCAGCAGTTCAATCCGAGTCAGAAATGAGCAGTTCTTC | CASSSIRVRNEQFF
TRBJ2-7 | . | TRBV10-1 | . | TGCGCCAGCAGCCGGGGCCAGGGGGGGGACTACGAGCAGTACTTC | CASSRGQGGDYEQYF